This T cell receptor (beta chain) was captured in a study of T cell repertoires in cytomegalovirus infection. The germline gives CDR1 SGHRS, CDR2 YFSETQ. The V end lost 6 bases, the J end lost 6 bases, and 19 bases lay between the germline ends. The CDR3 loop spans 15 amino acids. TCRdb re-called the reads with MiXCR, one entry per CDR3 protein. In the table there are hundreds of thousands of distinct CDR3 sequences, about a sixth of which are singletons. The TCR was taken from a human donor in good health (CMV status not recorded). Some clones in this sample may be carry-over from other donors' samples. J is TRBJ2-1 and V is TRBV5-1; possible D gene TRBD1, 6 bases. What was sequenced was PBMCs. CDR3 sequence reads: CASTPSGAVGNEQFF. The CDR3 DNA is TGCGCCAGCACCCCTTCAGGGGCGGTTGGCAATGAGCAGTTCTTC.